This entry features one T cell receptor (beta chain) sequence. The antigen it binds to is not known. The sample holds no much larger clone one base away, and base qualities are not on file. Measured from the cysteine to the phenylalanine, the CDR3 is 18 residues long. Of the read, only the CDR3 DNA is kept; its 54 bases are in frame from base 1. Clipping removes 5 bases from V and 2 bases from J, with 15 as the unmatched junction base count. The germline V gene (reference sequence) sets CDR1 to MNHEY and CDR2 to SMNVEV. These data are taken from a study of cytomegalovirus exposure and HLA in healthy donors (dated by TCRdb to 2016 to 2017). At the level of the whole study: An earlier analysis of some 600 of the donors reported about 260 Gb of sequence data and 117 million unique TCR beta sequences obtained from roughly 170 million T cells. Roughly 300 gigabases of sequencing data and tens of millions of unique TCR sequences were included in an early release covering about 700 HLA-typed donors. The genetic ancestry cluster associated with self-reported Caucasian donors included 81% of the approximately 400 genotyped donors. The study aimed to test whether signatures of past pathogen exposure could be identified by cataloging public T cell receptors. The study used immunosequencing to profile the T cell repertoires of approximately 630 subjects and linked those repertoires to cytomegalovirus serostatus. A separate validation cohort of over 95 different subjects was used in addition to the 666-subject first cohort. High-throughput TCR immunosequencing, statistical association of individual TCRs with disease status, and machine learning were combined to predict cytomegalovirus infection status. In a later analysis, previously published TCR beta repertoires from roughly 710 donors were re-analyzed and high-resolution HLA genotyping was added so that TCR occurrence patterns could be studied. Rather than using new phenotypic data, the later analysis identified candidate immune exposures from TCR beta sequences and from how often those sequences occurred across donors. An earlier analysis of nearly 600 of the donors applied high-throughput TCR beta sequencing to assess whether each TCR beta V gene segment acted as functional or pseudogenic. Donor age, sex, ethnicity and CMV serostatus were collected together with the repertoire data. A later genetic analysis took genome-wide SNP genotypes for about three fifths of the roughly 700 donors and used that subset as a discovery cohort. Every repertoire in the discovery cohort had been generated on one and the same sequencing platform. HLA typing included class I and class II loci at four-digit resolution. The number of donors typed differed by locus, with 629-630 for A, B, C, DRB1 and DQB1, around 500 for DQA1, 600 to 610 for DPA1, and around 460 for DPB1. Roughly five DR-DQ haplotypes were handled as single units for association and clustering, since linkage in the cohort was strong. Across around 400 genotyped donors of the cohort, an average of roughly 250,000 unique TCR beta nucleotide sequences per donor were sequenced, and roughly 20% of those sequences were non-productive. Findings and caveats that apply to the study as a whole: A further reported finding was that TCR beta sequences accurately predicted the HLA-A and HLA-B alleles for most subjects in the first cohort. According to a later analysis, TCR association rates differed among HLA loci, with DRB1 alleles showing the most associated TCRs and HLA-C alleles showing the fewest. In a later genetic analysis, fewer N-insertions in productive TCRs were reported among donors in an Asian-associated ancestry cluster than the approximately 710-donor mean. This cohort had only TCR beta chains sequenced, and the lack of alpha or paired-chain data limited which features could be detected. When HLA alleles, especially DR and DQ, strongly co-occurred, TCR associations were difficult to assign to individual alleles. In an earlier analysis of a few hundred of the donors, most TCR beta V segments were observed in productive rearrangements about 87% or about 30% of the time, broadly matching IMGT annotations. In both the original and validation cohorts, the classifier was reported to diagnose cytomegalovirus status with high specificity and sensitivity. A later analysis found that most CMV-associated TCR beta chains appeared HLA-restricted, with HLA associations seemingly driven largely by CMV exposure. In a later genetic analysis, a missense DCLRE1C variant was associated with V-gene and J-gene trimming of TCR beta chains, and the association was replicated in an independent cohort. The 87-base-pair reads could not distinguish some IMGT-functional V segments, including TRBV6-2 and TRBV6-3, so those segments were excluded. HLA typing was unavailable for some donors at each locus, so association tests used only the typed subset. The only immune exposure information available for the cohort was CMV serostatus. A later analysis reported that several top co-occurrence clusters appeared linked to parvovirus B19, influenza, CMV and Epstein-Barr virus. Because counts were too low, roughly 17 rarely observed V segments, including chromosome 9 orphons, were left out of the earlier analysis of approximately 500 of the donors. The study listed 164 TCR beta chains as associated with cytomegalovirus. A few of the identified cytomegalovirus-associated TCR beta chains were confirmed in vitro to be specific for cytomegalovirus antigens. Correlated functional status among segregating V segments might reflect linkage disequilibrium, but an unknown experimental factor could not be ruled out. Most TCR sequences were seen in very few donors, while some public TCRs were found in many individuals. Sequencing depth was assumed to be roughly uniform across donors in the presence/absence analyses, though that assumption may not hold. According to the authors, the approach could potentially be generalized to other disease states and immunological phenotypes. A cluster of highly shared sequence variants was judged likely to be a technical artifact of the sequencing pipeline. Specific HLA alleles were associated with around 18,000 TCR beta sequences at a false discovery rate of 0.05 in a later analysis. Compared with equally common non-associated chains, HLA-associated TCR beta chains in a later analysis were more clonally expanded and had lower generation probabilities.

Library prep was done by the immunoSEQ multiplex PCR assay. The multiplex PCR relied on a mix of 60 forward primers for TCR Vbeta segments and 13 reverse primers for TCR Jbeta segments. The CDR3 region of rearranged TCR beta genes was amplified from genomic DNA by a multiplex PCR assay. Amplified TCR beta libraries were sequenced as 87-base-pair reads on the Illumina HiSeq System. The authors processed their data as follows. A later analysis tallied roughly 76 million unique TCR beta chains across the roughly 610 repertoires, and approximately 9.9 million of those chains were shared by two or more donors. To remove PCR and sequencing errors, raw reads were error-corrected and collapsed into unique sequences using a nearest-neighbor algorithm that merged closely related sequences. CDR3 sequences were aligned to IMGT reference sequences to assign V, D and J gene segments. For a sequence to be retained, a match of at least six nucleotides to both a V gene segment and a J gene segment was required. Rearrangements were classified as productive when the CDR3 lacked stop codons and remained in frame with V and J, and all other rearrangements were classified as non-productive. Following IMGT convention, CDR3 was defined as the stretch from the second conserved V-encoded cysteine up to the conserved J-encoded phenylalanine. Sequences without an unambiguous match to a single V gene segment were excluded from the earlier analysis of a few hundred of the donors. In an earlier analysis of approximately 590 of the donors, a V segment was called functional when productive rearrangements were above 56.7%, and segregating when the standard deviation between donors exceeded 5%. A statistical classification framework was developed to diagnose cytomegalovirus status using the catalog of TCR beta chain sequences. In a later analysis, TCR nucleotide sequences were compared against IMGT/GENE-DB human TR gene sequences so that V and J genes could be assigned. The TCRdist pipeline was used in a later analysis to assign CDR3 sequences and most-parsimonious VDJ recombination scenarios. In a later analysis, every TCR beta chain was defined by the combination of its CDR3 amino acid sequence and its V-gene family, and reads without a unique V-gene family were dropped. A later analysis removed 550 to 700 highly shared, low-generation-probability nucleotide sequences to deal with suspected cross-contamination and a sequencing artifact. A later analysis calculated a clonal expansion index for each public chain from normalized within-repertoire ranks of inferred template counts. In a later analysis, generation probabilities were computed using a VDJ recombination model fitted to out-of-frame rearrangements, and the results were checked against IGoR. In a later analysis, TCR-TCR, TCR-HLA and TCR-CMV co-occurrence was scored with hypergeometric tests, and a repertoire-size bias correction was applied to TCR pairs. A later analysis estimated false discovery rates by permuting HLA or CMV assignments 20 times. In a later analysis, co-occurring TCRs were grouped using DBSCAN, with TCRdist sequence similarity added in when clustering inside HLA-allele-positive subsets. For co-occurrence clustering, repertoires with fewer than 30,000 or more than 120,000 public chains were excluded, along with about five repertoires with anomalous nucleotide sharing. The table was pulled from immuneACCESS by TCRdb, which kept in-frame rearrangements only. Such tables lose some clones; where checked, under half of the loss comes from unresolved V genes, and the rest has no known cause. That table supplies the V and J calls and clone size; D and trimming were determined from the DNA. The sample data list about 98,000 clones, and approximately 69% of these were observed just once. The biggest ten clones account for 0.95% to 1.5% of the sample.

The cohort comprised under 700 healthy bone marrow donors. At the time of sampling, all cohort members were nominally healthy, though unrecorded immune exposures were likely present. The donor tested CMV seronegative, placing the donor among the 300 to 400 seronegative members of the cohort. Every donor gave a peripheral blood sample, and the peripheral blood mononuclear cells from that sample were used for TCR beta sequencing. The Qiagen DNeasy Blood Extraction Kit was used to extract genomic DNA from the blood cell samples. Recombination joined TRBV27 with TRBJ2-3; the central 8 bases match TRBD2. This TCR came from a female donor in good health and CMV-seronegative. Sequenced material: PBMCs. The DNA sequence reads TGTGCCAGCAGTAAGAGGGAGGGAGCGGGAGTATTCACAGATACGCAGTATTTT. It is translated as CASSKREGAGVFTDTQYF.